The next 3 T cell receptor beta chains were all read from a single sample in a study of identical twins. TCRdb re-called the 5' RACE reads through MiXCR, storing one row per CDR3 protein. The sample lists 200,000 to 300,000 distinct CDR3 sequences; approximately 7.8% were seen once. These records were also assigned to another study, of yellow fever vaccine responses in identical twins.

Sequencing was carried out using CD8+ T cells sorted from blood. These receptors were obtained from a woman aged 18-29 years in good health.

This chain connects TRBV29-1 to TRBJ2-7; D possibly corresponds to TRBD2 (6 bases). The CDR3 is 13 residues long. Germline V gene lookup returns CDR1 SQVTM and CDR2 ANQGSEA. The V gene lost 7 bases and the J gene lost 2 bases, with 15 bases spanning the gap. CDR3 in amino acids: CSAGGGKAYEQYV. In DNA, the CDR3 is TGCAGCGCCGGAGGAGGGAAAGCCTACGAGCAGTACGTC.

The sample holds many counts of this clonotype. The chain carries TRBV28 and TRBJ2-7, with D perhaps matching TRBD1 (5 bases). V lost 4 bases and J lost 0, with 13 bases in between. The CDR3 loop spans 15 amino acids. Germline-derived CDR1 and CDR2 are MDHEN and SYDVKM. The DNA for the CDR3 is TGTGCCAGCAGTTCTTTGGGGCTCCGCTCCTACGAGCAGTACTTC. As protein: CASSSLGLRSYEQYF.

This chain uses TRBV7-9 with TRBJ2-7; no reliable D call. The CDR3 runs 13 residues. The V gene's germline CDR1 is SEHNR and CDR2 FQNEAQ (reference sequence). The ends were cut back, 7 bases at V and 1 base at J, with 11 bases in the middle. The CDR3 is CASTLTTSYEQYF. CDR3 nucleotide sequence: TGTGCCAGCACTCTAACGACGTCCTACGAGCAGTACTTC.